The 10 T cell receptor beta chains given below trace back to one sample, sequenced in a study of T cell responses to AZD1222 COVID-19 vaccine (dated by TCRdb to the early 2020s). The method was the immunoSEQ multiplex PCR assay. TCRdb carries this immuneACCESS record with in-frame sequences only. Its versions omit some clonotypes, under half of them owing to an unresolved V gene in the studies checked, with the rest unexplained. Present in this sample are some 120,000 clones, nearly 90% of which were seen just once. The ten top clones hold approximately 9.8% of the sample. Explained via the paper, the time point label denotes: about 28 days (+/-7) after the second vaccine dose. The sample was peripheral blood, taken 28 days after the second AZD1222 dose. These receptors were obtained from an adult who received the AZD1222 COVID-19 vaccine.

V gene TRBV30 combines with J gene TRBJ1-5; no definite D call. Trimming cost V 2 bases and J 0 bases, with 8 bases left between them. The CDR3 extends over 14 amino acids. Germline CDR1 and CDR2: GTSNPN and SVGIG (reference sequence). The CDR3: CAWSPENSNQPQHF. Written as DNA, the CDR3 is TGTGCCTGGAGTCCGGAGAATAGCAATCAGCCCCAGCATTTT.

In this sample, this clone turned up once. This chain joins TRBV10-2 and TRBJ1-5, with D unclear. CDR1 WSHSY and CDR2 SAAADI come from the germline V gene. Trimming left V 2 bases short and J 4 bases short, with 6 bases between. The CDR3 spans 13 residues. The CDR3 loop reads CASSEAANQPQHF. The CDR3, as DNA: TGCGCCAGCAGTGAGGCGGCGAATCAGCCCCAGCATTTT.

The V gene is TRBV11-2, the J gene TRBJ1-2; no reliable D call. There are 13 residues in the CDR3. With 3 bases removed from V and 4 bases from J, the gap between germline ends came to 9 bases. CDR1 SGHAT and CDR2 FQNNGV come from the germline V gene. The CDR3 nucleotides read TGTGCCAGCAGCTTGGTCATAGGCTATGGCTACACCTTC. This translates into CASSLVIGYGYTF.

The rearrangement joins TRBV19 to TRBJ1-3; no clear D gene. Trimming took 9 bases from V and 4 from J, leaving 10 bases between them. The CDR3 is made up of 12 amino acids. The V gene's germline CDR1 is LNHDA and CDR2 SQIVND (reference sequence). The CDR3 DNA reads as TGTGCCAGCTCGGAGGGCGGAAACACCATATATTTT. Its protein is CASSEGGNTIYF.

This clone has only one observation. This chain uses TRBV5-1 with TRBJ1-2; D remains unclear. The CDR3 consists of 14 residues. Germline loops: CDR1 SGHRS, CDR2 YFSETQ. V shed 0 bases and J shed 4 bases, with 10 bases lying between them. The CDR3 bases are TGCGCCAGCAGCTTGGGTGTGGGCGGCTATGGCTACACCTTC. This codes for CASSLGVGGYGYTF. Based on the CDR3 plus reference TRBV5-1 and TRBJ1-2, the full variable domain is KAGVTQTPRYLIKTRGQQVTLSCSPISGHRSVSWYQQTPGQGLQFLFEYFSETQRNKGNFPGRFSGRQFSNSRSEMNVSTLELGDSALYLCASSLGVGGYGYTFGSGTRLTVV.

The chain combines TRBV7-3 with TRBJ2-3; 7 bases are shared with TRBD2. V dropped 0 bases and J dropped 1; count of bases not matched to a gene: 7. This CDR3 is 17 amino acids long. CDR1 and CDR2 (germline): SGHTA, FQGTGA. CDR3 in amino acids: CASSLTVRGGGTDTQYF. As DNA, the CDR3 is TGTGCCAGCAGCTTAACCGTCCGCGGGGGAGGCACAGATACGCAGTATTTT.

This chain links TRBV6-6 with TRBJ1-2; no reliable D call. Per the germline V gene, CDR1 is MNHNY and CDR2 is SVGAGI (reference sequence). The CDR3 runs to 14 residues. Deletions cut 4 bases from V and 8 bases from J, with 17 bases between. The CDR3 DNA reads as TGTGCCAGCAGTTCCCCCCCGAGGGATGAGGGCTACACCTTC. The encoded protein is CASSSPPRDEGYTF.

CDR3 protein: CASSLGTGVWQPQHF. The DNA of the CDR3 is TGCGCCAGCAGCTTGGGGACAGGGGTATGGCAGCCCCAGCATTTT. J is TRBJ1-5 and V is TRBV5-1; 9 nucleotides agree with TRBD1. The CDR3 runs 15 residues. From germline, CDR1 is SGHRS and CDR2 YFSETQ. The J segment lost 7 bases and the V segment lost 0 bases, leaving 5 bases of the junction unmatched.

This chain joins TRBV5-1 and TRBJ1-2; 8 bases agree with TRBD1. Looked up from germline, CDR1 is SGHRS and CDR2 is YFSETQ. V lost 2 bases and J lost 3; bases outside the gene matches: 0. CDR3 length: 13 amino acids. CDR3 sequence reads: CASSLQGDYGYTF. The DNA for the CDR3 is TGCGCCAGCAGCTTACAGGGGGACTATGGCTACACCTTC.

This clone appeared once. The CDR3 DNA follows: TGTGCCAGCAGTGAAGTAGGGTGGGGCGACTACAATGAGCAGTTCTTC. Amino acids: CASSEVGWGDYNEQFF. The V gene is TRBV2, the J gene TRBJ2-1, with D maybe TRBD1 (5 bases). There are 16 residues in the CDR3. Germline CDR1 SNHLY, CDR2 FYNNEI. The V gene lost 1 base and the J gene lost 3 bases, with 13 bases spanning the gap.